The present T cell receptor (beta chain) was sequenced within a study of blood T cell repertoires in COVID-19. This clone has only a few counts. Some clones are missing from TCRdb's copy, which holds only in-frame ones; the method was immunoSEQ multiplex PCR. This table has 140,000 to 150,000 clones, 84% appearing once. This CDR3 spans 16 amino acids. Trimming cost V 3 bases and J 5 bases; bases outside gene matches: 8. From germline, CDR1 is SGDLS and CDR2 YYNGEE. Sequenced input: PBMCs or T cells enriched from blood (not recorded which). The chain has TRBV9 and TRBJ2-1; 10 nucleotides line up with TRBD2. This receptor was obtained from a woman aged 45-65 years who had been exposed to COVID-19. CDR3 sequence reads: CASSAFLAGVNNEQFF. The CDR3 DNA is TGTGCCAGCAGCGCCTTCCTAGCGGGGGTGAACAATGAGCAGTTCTTC.